What follows is one T cell receptor beta chain and its context. This record belongs to a study of blood T cell repertoires in COVID-19. Turning to the study itself: Sources were T cells, B-cell-depleted T cells, or PBMCs; the material itself was cDNA or gDNA.

The CDR3 runs to 15 residues. Germline-derived CDR1 and CDR2 are SGHNT and YYREEE (reference sequence). The V and J ends lost 0 bases and 2 bases respectively, with 10 bases between them. TCRdb's table, derived via immunoSEQ multiplex PCR, lists solely in-frame clones and lacks some. The data show about 140,000 clones, around 84% seen once. Input material: peripheral blood. The chain has TRBV5-4 and TRBJ2-3, with TRBD2 as a possible D gene (6 bases). This sequence originates from a human donor in a cohort sampled during active COVID-19. The CDR3 reads CASSLGGLITDTQYF. The DNA for the CDR3 is TGTGCCAGCAGCTTGGGGGGACTTATCACAGATACGCAGTATTTT.